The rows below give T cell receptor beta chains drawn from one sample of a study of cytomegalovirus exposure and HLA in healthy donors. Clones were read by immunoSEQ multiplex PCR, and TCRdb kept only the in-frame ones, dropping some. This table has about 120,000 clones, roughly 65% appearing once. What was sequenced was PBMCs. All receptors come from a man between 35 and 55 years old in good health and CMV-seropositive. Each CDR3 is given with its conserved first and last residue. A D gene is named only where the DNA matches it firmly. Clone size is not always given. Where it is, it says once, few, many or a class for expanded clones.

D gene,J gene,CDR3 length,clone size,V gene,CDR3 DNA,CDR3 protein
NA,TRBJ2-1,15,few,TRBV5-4,TGTGCCAGCAGCTTGGGGGGACAAGGAGGCAATGAGCAGTTCTTC,CASSLGGQGGNEQFF
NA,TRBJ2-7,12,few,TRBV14,TGTGCCAGCAGCCTCGGCGGCTACGAGCAGTACTTC,CASSLGGYEQYF
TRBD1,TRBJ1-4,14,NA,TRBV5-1,TGCGCCAGCAGCCCTGGTGGGACAGGCGAAAAACTGTTTTTT,CASSPGGTGEKLFF
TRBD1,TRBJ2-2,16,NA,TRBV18,TGTGCCAGCTCACCATGGACAGGTTCGAACACCGGGGAGCTGTTTTTT,CASSPWTGSNTGELFF
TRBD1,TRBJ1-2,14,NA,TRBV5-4,TGTGCCAGCAGCTTGGGGGGACAGCTGTATGGCTACACCTTC,CASSLGGQLYGYTF
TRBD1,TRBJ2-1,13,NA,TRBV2,TGTGCCAGCAGTGGGACAGGGTACAATGAGCAGTTCTTC,CASSGTGYNEQFF
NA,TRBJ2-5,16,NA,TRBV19,TGTGCCAGTAGTATCTTCTTGGTGGGGGCCCAAGAGACCCAGTACTTC,CASSIFLVGAQETQYF
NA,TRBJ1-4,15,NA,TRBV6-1,TGTGCCAGCAGTGAATTTGAGGGCATTAATGAAAAACTGTTTTTT,CASSEFEGINEKLFF
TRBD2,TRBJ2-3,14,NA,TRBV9,TGTGCCAGCAGCCTTGCGGGAGGGTCAGATACGCAGTATTTT,CASSLAGGSDTQYF
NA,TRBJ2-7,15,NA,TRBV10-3,TGTGCCATCAGTGAGTCCTCGGCACAGGCCTACGAGCAGTACTTC,CAISESSAQAYEQYF
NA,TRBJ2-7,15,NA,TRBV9,TGTGCCAGCAGCGTAGATTCAGGGGCATCCTACGAGCAGTACTTC,CASSVDSGASYEQYF
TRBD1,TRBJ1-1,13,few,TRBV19,TGTGCCACCTCACAGGGGATGAACACTGAAGCTTTCTTT,CATSQGMNTEAFF
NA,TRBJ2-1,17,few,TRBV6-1,TGTGCCAGCAGTGGGGGGCCCCAGACAGGTAGCTACAATGAGCAGTTCTTC,CASSGGPQTGSYNEQFF
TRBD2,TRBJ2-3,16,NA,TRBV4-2,TGTGCCAGCAGCCAAGGAGCGGGGGCTTACACAGATACGCAGTATTTT,CASSQGAGAYTDTQYF
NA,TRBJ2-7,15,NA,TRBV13,TGTGCCAGCAGCTTGGGTCTAGAGTTTTCCTACGAGCAGTACTTC,CASSLGLEFSYEQYF
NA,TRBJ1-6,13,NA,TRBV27,TGTGCCAGCAGTTTAAACTGGAGATCACCCCTCCACTTT,CASSLNWRSPLHF
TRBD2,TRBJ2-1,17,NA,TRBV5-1,TGCGCCAGCAGCTTGGGGCCAGCGGGGGGTCAGGTGGCTGAGCAGTTCTTC,CASSLGPAGGQVAEQFF
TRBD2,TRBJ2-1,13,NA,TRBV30,TGTGCCTGGGGTAGCGGGAGCTACAATGAGCAGTTCTTC,CAWGSGSYNEQFF
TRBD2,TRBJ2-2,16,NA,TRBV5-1,TGCGCCAGCAGCTTGGGGGGGACTAGCGTCGCCGGGGAGCTGTTTTTT,CASSLGGTSVAGELFF
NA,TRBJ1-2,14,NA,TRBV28,TGTGCCAGCAGTTCCCCGGGACTGGGATATGGCTACACCTTC,CASSSPGLGYGYTF
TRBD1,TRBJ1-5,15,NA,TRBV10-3,TGTGCCATCAGTGAATTAGGGGGCGTTAATCAGCCCCAGCATTTT,CAISELGGVNQPQHF
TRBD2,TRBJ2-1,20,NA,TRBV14,TGTGCCAGCAGCCAAGATATTCGGCTAGCGGGAGGGTTATGGTACAATGAGCAGTTCTTC,CASSQDIRLAGGLWYNEQFF
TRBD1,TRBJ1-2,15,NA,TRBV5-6,TGTGCCAGCAGCGCCCCGGGACAGGGTGATCATGGCTACACCTTC,CASSAPGQGDHGYTF